The clone carrying this T cell receptor (beta chain) was seen at least ten times. Its specificity is unknown. These data come from a study of T cells after yellow fever vaccination. Findings and limits, study-wide: Abundant bulk-population clonotypes could contaminate the FACS-sorted repertoires. The booster saw the reappearance of most primary-vaccination clones (roughly 97% CD4, roughly 87% CD8). Although the secondary response was weaker, it peaked faster, at day 5 versus 15.

Trimming took 0 bases from V and 6 from J; bases not matched to a gene: 3. CDR1 SGHKS and CDR2 YYEKEE come from the germline V gene (reference sequence). CDR3 length: 14 residues. Researchers made TCR cDNA using 5'RACE template switching, and this step added a universal primer site and UMIs. TCRdb independently ran MiXCR on the 5' RACE reads; one entry per CDR3 protein. The sample carries some 670,000 distinct CDR3 sequences, around an eighth recorded once. This clonotype was sampled from a young man who received the YFV17D yellow fever vaccine. The rearrangement links TRBV5-5 to TRBJ2-1; 7 bases match TRBD2. Specimen: PBMCs, collected on the day of the yellow fever booster vaccination. This CDR3 is CASSLASGINEQFF. Here the CDR3 DNA reads TGTGCCAGCAGCTTGGCTAGCGGAATCAATGAGCAGTTCTTC.